The clone carrying this TCR beta chain was picked up many times. Each patient went into thyroid surgery without having received any treatment. Germline trimming cut 5 bases from V and 3 bases from J; bases unmatched to any gene: 4. Germline CDR1 is SEHNR and CDR2 is FQNEAQ (reference sequence). The length of the CDR3 is 14 residues. These data are taken from a study of metastatic and nonmetastatic thyroid tumors. TCRdb re-called the PCR reads through MiXCR. Of under 9,000 clones listed, almost 30% were seen once; the top ten hold about 20%. The TCR comes from a female donor with papillary thyroid cancer or a benign thyroid nodule (not recorded which). Some clones in this sample may be carry-over from other donors' samples. The specimen was tumor tissue. The chain recombines TRBV7-9 with TRBJ2-5; 9 nucleotides line up with TRBD1. The CDR3: CASSPGQGKETQYF. CDR3 DNA: TGTGCCAGCAGCCCCGGACAGGGGAAAGAGACCCAGTACTTC.